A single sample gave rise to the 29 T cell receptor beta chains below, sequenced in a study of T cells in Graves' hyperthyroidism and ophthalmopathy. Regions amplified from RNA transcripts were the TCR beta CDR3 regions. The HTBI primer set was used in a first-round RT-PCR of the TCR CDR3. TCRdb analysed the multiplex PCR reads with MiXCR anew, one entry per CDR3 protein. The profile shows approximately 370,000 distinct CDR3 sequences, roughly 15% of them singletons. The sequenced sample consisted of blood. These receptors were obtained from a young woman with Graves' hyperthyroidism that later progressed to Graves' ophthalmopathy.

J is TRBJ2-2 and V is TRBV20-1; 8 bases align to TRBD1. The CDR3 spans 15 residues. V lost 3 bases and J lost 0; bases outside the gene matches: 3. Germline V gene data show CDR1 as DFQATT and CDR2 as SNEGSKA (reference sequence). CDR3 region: CSARQTGANTGELFF. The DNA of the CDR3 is TGCAGTGCTAGGCAGACAGGGGCGAACACCGGGGAGCTGTTTTTT.

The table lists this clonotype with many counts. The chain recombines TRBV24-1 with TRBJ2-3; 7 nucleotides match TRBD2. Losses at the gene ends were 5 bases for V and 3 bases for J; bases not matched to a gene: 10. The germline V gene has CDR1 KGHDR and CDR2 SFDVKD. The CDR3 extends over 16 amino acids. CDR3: CATSATTSPITDTQYF. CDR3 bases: TGTGCCACCAGTGCGACGACTAGCCCCATAACAGATACGCAGTATTTT.

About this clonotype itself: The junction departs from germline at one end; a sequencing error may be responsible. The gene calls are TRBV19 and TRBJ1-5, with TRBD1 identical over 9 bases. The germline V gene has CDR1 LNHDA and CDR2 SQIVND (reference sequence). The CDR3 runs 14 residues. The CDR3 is CASKRTGVDQPRHF. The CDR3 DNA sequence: TGTGCCTCTAAACGGACAGGGGTTGATCAGCCCCGGCATTTT. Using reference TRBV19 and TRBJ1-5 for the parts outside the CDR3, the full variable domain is DGGITQSPKYLFRKEGQNVTLSCEQNLNHDAMYWYRQDPGQGLRLIYYSQIVNDFQKGDIAEGYSVSREKKESFPLTVTSAQKNPTAFYLCASKRTGVDQPRHFGDGTRLSIL.

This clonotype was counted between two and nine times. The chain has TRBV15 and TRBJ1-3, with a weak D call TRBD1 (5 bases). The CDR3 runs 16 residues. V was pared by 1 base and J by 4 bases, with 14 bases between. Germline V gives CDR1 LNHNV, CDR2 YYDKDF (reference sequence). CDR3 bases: TGTGCCACCAGCAGAGTAGCGAGGGACCCCGGAAACACCATATATTTT. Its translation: CATSRVARDPGNTIYF.

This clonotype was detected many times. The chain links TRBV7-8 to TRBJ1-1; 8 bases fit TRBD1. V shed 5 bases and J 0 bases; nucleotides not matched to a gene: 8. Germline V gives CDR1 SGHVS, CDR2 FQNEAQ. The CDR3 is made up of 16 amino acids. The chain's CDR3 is CASSTSGGWMNTEAFF. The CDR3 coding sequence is TGTGCCAGCAGCACATCAGGGGGCTGGATGAACACTGAAGCTTTCTTT.

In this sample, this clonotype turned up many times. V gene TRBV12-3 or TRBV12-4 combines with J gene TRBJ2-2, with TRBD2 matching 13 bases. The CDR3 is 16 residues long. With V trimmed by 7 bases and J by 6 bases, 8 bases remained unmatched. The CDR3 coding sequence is TGTGCCAGCAACGTACTAGCGGGGGGGCCTTCCGGGGAGCTGTTTTTT. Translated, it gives CASNVLAGGPSGELFF.

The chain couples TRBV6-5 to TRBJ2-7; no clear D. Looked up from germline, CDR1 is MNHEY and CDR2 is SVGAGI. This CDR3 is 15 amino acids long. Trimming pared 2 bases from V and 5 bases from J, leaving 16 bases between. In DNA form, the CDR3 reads TGTGCCAGCAGTTACGAGGAAGGGAAGGGCCACGAGCAGTACTTC. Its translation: CASSYEEGKGHEQYF.

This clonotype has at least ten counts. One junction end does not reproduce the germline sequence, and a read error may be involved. The CDR3, as DNA: TGTGCTAGCAGCTTAGGATCGGGATTGGAGACCCAGTACTTC. Protein product: CASSLGSGLETQYF. The rearrangement joins TRBV7-7 to TRBJ2-5, with D tentatively TRBD2 (5 bases). Germline-derived CDR1 and CDR2 are SSHAT and FNYEAQ (reference sequence). This CDR3 contains 14 residues.

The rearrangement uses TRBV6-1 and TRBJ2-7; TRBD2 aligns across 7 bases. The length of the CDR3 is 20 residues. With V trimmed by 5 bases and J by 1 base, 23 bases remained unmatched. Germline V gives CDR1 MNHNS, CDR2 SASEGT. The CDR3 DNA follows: TGTGCCAGCAGTCCTGACCGGACTAGTGGGGCCCTCTCGTCGTCCTACGAGCAGTACTTC. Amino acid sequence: CASSPDRTSGALSSSYEQYF.

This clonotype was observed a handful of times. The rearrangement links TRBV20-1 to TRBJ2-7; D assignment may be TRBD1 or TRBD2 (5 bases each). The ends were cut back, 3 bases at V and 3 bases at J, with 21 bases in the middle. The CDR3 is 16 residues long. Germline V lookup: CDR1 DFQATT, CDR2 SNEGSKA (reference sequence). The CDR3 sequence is CSARDHQGVGFYEQYF. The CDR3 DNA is TGCAGTGCTAGGGACCATCAGGGAGTGGGCTTCTACGAGCAGTACTTC.

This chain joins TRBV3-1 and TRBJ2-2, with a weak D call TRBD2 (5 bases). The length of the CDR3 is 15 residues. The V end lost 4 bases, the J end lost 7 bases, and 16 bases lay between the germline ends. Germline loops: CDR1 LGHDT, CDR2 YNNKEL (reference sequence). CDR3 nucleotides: TGTGCCAGCAGCCCTCGGGCTAGCCGGGGCGGGGAGCTGTTTTTT. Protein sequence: CASSPRASRGGELFF.

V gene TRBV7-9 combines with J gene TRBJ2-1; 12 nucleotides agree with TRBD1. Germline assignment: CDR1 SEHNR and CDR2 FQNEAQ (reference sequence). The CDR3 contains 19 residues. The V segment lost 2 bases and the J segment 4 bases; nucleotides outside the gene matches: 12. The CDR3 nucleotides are TGTGCCAGCAGCTTATCCCCGGGACAGGGGGCAACGGTTTACAATGAGCAGTTCTTC. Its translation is CASSLSPGQGATVYNEQFF.

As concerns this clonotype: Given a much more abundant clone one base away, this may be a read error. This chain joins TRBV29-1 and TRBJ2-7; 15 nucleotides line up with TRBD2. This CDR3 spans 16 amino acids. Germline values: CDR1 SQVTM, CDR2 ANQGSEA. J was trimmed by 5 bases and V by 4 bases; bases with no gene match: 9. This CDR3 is CSVGGLAGGSAHEQYF. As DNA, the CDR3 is TGCAGCGTTGGGGGACTAGCGGGGGGTAGTGCCCACGAGCAGTACTTC.

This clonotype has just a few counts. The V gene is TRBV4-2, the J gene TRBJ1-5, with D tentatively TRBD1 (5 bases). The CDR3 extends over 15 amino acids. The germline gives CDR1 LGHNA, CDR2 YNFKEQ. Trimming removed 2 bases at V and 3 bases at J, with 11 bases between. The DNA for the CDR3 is TGTGCCAGCAGCCAACACAGGCTACTCAATCAGCCCCAGCATTTT. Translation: CASSQHRLLNQPQHF.

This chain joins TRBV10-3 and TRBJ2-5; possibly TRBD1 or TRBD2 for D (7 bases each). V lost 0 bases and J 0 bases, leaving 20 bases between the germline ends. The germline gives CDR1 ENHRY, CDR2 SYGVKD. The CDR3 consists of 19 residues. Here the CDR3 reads CAISESKWAGGEYQETQYF. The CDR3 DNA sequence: TGTGCCATCAGTGAGTCGAAATGGGCAGGGGGGGAGTACCAAGAGACCCAGTACTTC.

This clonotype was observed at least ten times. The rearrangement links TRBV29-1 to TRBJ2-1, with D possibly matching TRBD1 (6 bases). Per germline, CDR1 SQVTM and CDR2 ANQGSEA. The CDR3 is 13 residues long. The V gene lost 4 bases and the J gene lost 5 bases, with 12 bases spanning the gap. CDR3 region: CSVVTGTDNEQFF. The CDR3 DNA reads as TGCAGCGTTGTCACAGGGACCGACAATGAGCAGTTCTTC.

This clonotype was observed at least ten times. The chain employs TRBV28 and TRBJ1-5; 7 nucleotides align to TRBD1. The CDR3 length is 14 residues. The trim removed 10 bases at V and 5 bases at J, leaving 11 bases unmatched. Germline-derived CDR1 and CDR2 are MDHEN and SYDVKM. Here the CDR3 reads CATGEAGGDQPQHF. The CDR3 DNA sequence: TGTGCCACCGGGGAGGCAGGGGGGGATCAGCCCCAGCATTTT.

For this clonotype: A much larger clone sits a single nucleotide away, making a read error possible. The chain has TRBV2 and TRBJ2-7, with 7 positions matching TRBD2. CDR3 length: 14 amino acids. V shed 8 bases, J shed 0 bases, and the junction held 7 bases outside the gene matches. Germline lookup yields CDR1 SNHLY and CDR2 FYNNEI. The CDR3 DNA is TGTGCCAGCTCAGGACTAGTGGTCTCCTACGAGCAGTACTTC. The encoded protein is CASSGLVVSYEQYF.

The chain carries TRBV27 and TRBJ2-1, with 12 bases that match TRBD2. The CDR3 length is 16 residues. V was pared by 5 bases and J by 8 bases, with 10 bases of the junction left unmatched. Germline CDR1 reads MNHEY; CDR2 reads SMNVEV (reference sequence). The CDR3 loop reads CASSAPSGRARDEQFF. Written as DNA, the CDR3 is TGTGCCAGCAGTGCACCTAGCGGGAGGGCCAGGGATGAGCAGTTCTTC.

For the CDR3, the DNA is TGTGCCAGCAGTGACGACAGGAACTATGGCTACACCTTC. It encodes CASSDDRNYGYTF. V usage is TRBV2 and J usage is TRBJ1-2, with D possibly being TRBD1 (6 bases). This CDR3 spans 13 amino acids. V shed 3 bases and J shed 2 bases, with 7 bases lying between them. Germline lookup yields CDR1 SNHLY and CDR2 FYNNEI.

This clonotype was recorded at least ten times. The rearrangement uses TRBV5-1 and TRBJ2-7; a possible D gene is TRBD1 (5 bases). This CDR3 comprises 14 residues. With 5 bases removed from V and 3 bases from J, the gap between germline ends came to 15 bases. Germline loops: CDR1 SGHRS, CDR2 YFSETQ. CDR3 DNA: TGCGCCAGCAGAGACGGACACGGACACTACGAGCAGTACTTC. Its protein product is CASRDGHGHYEQYF.

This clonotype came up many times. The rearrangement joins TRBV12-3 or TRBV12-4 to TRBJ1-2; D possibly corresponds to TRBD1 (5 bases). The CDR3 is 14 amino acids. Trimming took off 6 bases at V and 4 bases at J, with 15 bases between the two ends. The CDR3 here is CASRHTGAFYGYTF. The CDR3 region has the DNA TGTGCCAGCAGACATACCGGGGCCTTCTATGGCTACACCTTC.

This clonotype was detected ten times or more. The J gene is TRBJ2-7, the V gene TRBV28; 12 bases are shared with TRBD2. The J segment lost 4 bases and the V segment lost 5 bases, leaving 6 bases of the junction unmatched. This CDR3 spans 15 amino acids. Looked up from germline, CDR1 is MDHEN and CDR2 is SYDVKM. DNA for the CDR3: TGTGCCAGCAGTAGCCTAGCGGGAGGGTATTACGAGCAGTACTTC. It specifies CASSSLAGGYYEQYF.

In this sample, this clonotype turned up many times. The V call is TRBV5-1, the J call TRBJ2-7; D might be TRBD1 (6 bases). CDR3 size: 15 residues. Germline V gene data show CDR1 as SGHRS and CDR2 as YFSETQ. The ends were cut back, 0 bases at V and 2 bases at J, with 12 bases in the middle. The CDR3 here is CASSLEQGLTYEQYF. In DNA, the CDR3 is TGCGCCAGCAGCTTGGAACAGGGCCTAACCTACGAGCAGTACTTC. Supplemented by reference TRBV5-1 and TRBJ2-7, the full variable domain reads KAGVTQTPRYLIKTRGQQVTLSCSPISGHRSVSWYQQTPGQGLQFLFEYFSETQRNKGNFPGRFSGRQFSNSRSEMNVSTLELGDSALYLCASSLEQGLTYEQYFGPGTRLTVT.

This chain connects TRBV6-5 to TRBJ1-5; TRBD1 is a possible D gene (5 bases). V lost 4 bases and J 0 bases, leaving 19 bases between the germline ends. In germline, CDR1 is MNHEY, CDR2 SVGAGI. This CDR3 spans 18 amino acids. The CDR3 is CASSSYRGAGVSNQPQHF. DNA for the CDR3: TGTGCCAGCAGTTCATACCGGGGCGCGGGTGTTAGCAATCAGCCCCAGCATTTT.

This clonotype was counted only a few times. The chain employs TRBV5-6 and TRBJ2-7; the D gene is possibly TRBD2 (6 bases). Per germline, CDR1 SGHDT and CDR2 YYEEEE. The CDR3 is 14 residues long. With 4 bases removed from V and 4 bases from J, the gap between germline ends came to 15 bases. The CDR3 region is CASSLAGSRYEQYF. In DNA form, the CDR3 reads TGTGCCAGCAGCCTCGCCGGGAGTCGGTACGAGCAGTACTTC.

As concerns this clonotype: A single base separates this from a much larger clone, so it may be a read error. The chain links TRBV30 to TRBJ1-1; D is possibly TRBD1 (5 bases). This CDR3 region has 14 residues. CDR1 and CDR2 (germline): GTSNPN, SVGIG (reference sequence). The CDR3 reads CAWNVGVMNTGAFF. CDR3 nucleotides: TGTGCCTGGAACGTGGGGGTCATGAACACTGGAGCTTTCTTT.

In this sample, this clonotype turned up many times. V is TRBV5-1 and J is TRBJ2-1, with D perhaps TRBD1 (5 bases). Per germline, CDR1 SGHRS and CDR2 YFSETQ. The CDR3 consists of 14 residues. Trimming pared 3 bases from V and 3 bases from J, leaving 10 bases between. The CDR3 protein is CASSSLGLYNEQFF. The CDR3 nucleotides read TGCGCCAGCAGCTCCCTGGGGCTCTACAATGAGCAGTTCTTC. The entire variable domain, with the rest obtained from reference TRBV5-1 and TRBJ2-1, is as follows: KAGVTQTPRYLIKTRGQQVTLSCSPISGHRSVSWYQQTPGQGLQFLFEYFSETQRNKGNFPGRFSGRQFSNSRSEMNVSTLELGDSALYLCASSSLGLYNEQFFGPGTRLTVL.

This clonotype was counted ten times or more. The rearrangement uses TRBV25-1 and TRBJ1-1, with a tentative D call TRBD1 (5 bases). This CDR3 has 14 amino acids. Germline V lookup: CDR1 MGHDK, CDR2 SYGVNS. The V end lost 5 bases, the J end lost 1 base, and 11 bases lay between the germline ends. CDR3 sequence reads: CASSKLTENTEAFF. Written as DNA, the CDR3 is TGTGCCAGCAGTAAACTGACAGAGAACACTGAAGCTTTCTTT.